These T cell receptor beta chains were read from a single sample in a study of blood T cell repertoires in COVID-19. Profiling relied on immunoSEQ multiplex PCR, and the TCRdb table lists in-frame clones only, not all of them. The sample shows about 36,000 clones, approximately 75% of them seen only once. The source material was peripheral blood. Receptors originate from a human donor in a cohort sampled during active or convalescent COVID-19. The donor label of this sample is uncertain. Both conserved end residues are part of each CDR3.

TRBV5-5	TRBJ1-5	CASSPGGARSNQPQHF
TRBV9	TRBJ2-1	CASSPGTGGYNEQFF
TRBV7-8	TRBJ2-4	CASSPGTRIAKNIQYF
TRBV7-2	TRBJ2-3	CASSWRLAGGTDTQYF
TRBV7-3	TRBJ2-5	CASSPGGGETQYF
TRBV6-5	TRBJ1-1	CASSYPGTGSENEAFF
TRBV18	TRBJ1-3	CASSPPGGRGNTIYF
TRBV19	TRBJ2-2	CASSMGWNTGELFF
TRBV7-2	TRBJ2-7	CASSESRDDYEQYF
TRBV5-5	TRBJ1-5	CASSLDGAGLSNQPQHF
TRBV21-1	TRBJ2-2	CASNPGQGSSKNTGELFF
TRBV4-2	TRBJ1-5	CASSHGGILQPQHF
TRBV4-3	TRBJ2-5	CASMGGKIETQYF
TRBV4-1	TRBJ2-2	CASSQDGVGTFGGELFF
TRBV19	TRBJ2-7	CATSGSYEQYF
TRBV25-1	TRBJ1-2	CASSRTPNYGYTF
TRBV5-1	TRBJ1-3	CASSSRTGGNTIYF
TRBV25-1	TRBJ2-2	CASRAGGGNTGELFF
TRBV15	TRBJ2-5	CATSRELSRGGETQYF
TRBV2	TRBJ2-1	CASSETGRDYNEQFF
TRBV9	TRBJ2-3	CASSPQGSTDTQYF
TRBV7-8	TRBJ2-1	CASSPGQGSYNEQFF
TRBV18	TRBJ1-6	CASSLADRVGSPLHF
TRBV4-2	TRBJ2-2	CASSQESSGSDTGELFF
TRBV11-3	TRBJ2-1	CASSLRDPSAREQFF
TRBV30	TRBJ2-5	CAWSVPGQKETQYF
TRBV4-1	TRBJ1-5	CASSQDWSGNQPQHF
TRBV11-2	TRBJ2-3	CASSFIPTDTQYF
TRBV18	TRBJ2-1	CASSRDYGVDEQFF
TRBV5-1	TRBJ2-7	CASSLTSGSTYEQYF
TRBV27	TRBJ2-3	CASRALAGEGDTQYF
TRBV5-6	TRBJ1-1	CASSLTGGNTEAFF
TRBV2	TRBJ1-2	CASSPGTGTDNGYTF
TRBV6-6	TRBJ2-3	CASSYTTSTDTQYF
TRBV14	TRBJ1-2	CASSQDRAYGYTF
TRBV19	TRBJ2-7	CASSLRTENEQYF
TRBV19	TRBJ2-3	CASSSRTVGTDTQYF
TRBV19	TRBJ1-5	CASSADRGWGSNQPQHF
TRBV5-1	TRBJ2-2	CASSPKLQGSGELFF
TRBV25-1	TRBJ2-2	CASSEEASLNTGELFF